The following is a T cell receptor beta chain sequence with its context. The antigen is undetermined. Approximately 2.2 micrograms of genomic DNA from cryopreserved PBMCs went into TCR beta libraries. This sample was taken from a study of cytotoxic CD8 clonotypes in ibrutinib-treated CLL. Study-level background: Following a median approximately twelve months of treatment, with a range of 6 to 36, response samples were taken.

Study-wide results and limits: Baseline levels were approached again at progression, after clonality had risen at ibrutinib response. The study found baseline clonality above age-matched healthy donors, tracking circulating CD8+ T-cell counts.

Assay used: immunoSEQ multiplex PCR; TCRdb lists only in-frame clones, some missing. The data hold about 300,000 clones, with approximately 76% observed a single time. The CDR3 runs to 14 residues. CDR1 is SGHRS, CDR2 YFSETQ, per germline. Trimming pared 3 bases from V and 4 bases from J, leaving 13 bases between. This sequence originates from a human donor with chronic lymphocytic leukemia. This material consisted of PBMCs, taken at disease progression, from a patient treated with ibrutinib. This chain connects TRBV5-1 to TRBJ1-2; tentatively, D is TRBD1 (5 bases). CDR3 protein: CASSSRVSIYGYTF. CDR3 nucleotides: TGCGCCAGCAGCTCCAGGGTCTCAATCTATGGCTACACCTTC.